This T cell receptor beta chain originates from a study of shared clonotypes between healthy human individuals. On the study more broadly: Per-donor plates numbered three CD4 naive, three CD4 memory, two CD8 naive and one CD8 memory.

TCRdb keeps only in-frame clones here, not all; method: immunoSEQ multiplex PCR. The sample holds 190,000 or so clones, 65% to 80% seen once. The CDR3 spans 13 residues. Germline CDR1 reads MNHNS; CDR2 reads SASEGT. The V and J ends lost 7 bases and 7 bases respectively, with 14 bases between them. Whole-study findings and limits: Rarefaction showed sorted-subset sequencing was incomplete despite large depth.

With respect to this clone: Antigen unknown.

All donors were Caucasian adults living in Nashville, Tennessee. This sequence originates from a man aged 25-45 years in good health. The rearrangement uses TRBV6-1 and TRBJ1-5; maybe TRBD1 (6 bases). Sequenced material: memory CD4+ T cells sorted from blood. Documented subset: CD45RA-negative fraction. CDR3 in DNA: TGTGCCAGCAATACAGGGTATGAACAGCCCCAGCATTTT. Protein: CASNTGYEQPQHF.